The next 10 T cell receptor beta chains were all read from a single sample in a study of blood T cell repertoires in COVID-19. Data came from immunoSEQ multiplex PCR; TCRdb stores just in-frame clones and leaves some out. Of approximately 360,000 clones in the sample, 88% were seen once. The specimen sequenced was PBMCs or T cells enriched from blood (not recorded which). Receptor source: a woman in her twenties or thirties with acute COVID-19.

V is TRBV2 and J is TRBJ1-2; possibly TRBD1 for D (5 bases). The CDR3 runs 14 residues. Between the trimmed V and J ends, which lost 8 bases and 7 bases, there was a span of 20 bases. Germline V CDR1 and CDR2: SNHLY, FYNNEI. The CDR3 sequence is CASLGGGSSGGYTF. The CDR3 nucleotides read TGTGCCAGCCTTGGGGGGGGGTCCTCAGGTGGCTACACCTTC.

The chain carries TRBV18 and TRBJ1-1; perhaps TRBD1 as D (5 bases). The germline V gene has CDR1 KGHSH and CDR2 LQKENI. V was pared by 3 bases and J by 8 bases, with 10 bases between. The CDR3 has 12 residues. The CDR3 loop is CASSPFQGEAFF. DNA for the CDR3: TGTGCCAGCTCACCCTTTCAGGGAGAAGCTTTCTTT.

V and J are TRBV27 and TRBJ1-1; D not certain. The CDR3 extends over 17 amino acids. The V gene's germline CDR1 is MNHEY and CDR2 SMNVEV (reference sequence). V lost 6 bases, J lost 0 bases, and 20 bases lay in between. Here the CDR3 reads CASSRKRPTLMNTEAFF. CDR3 DNA: TGTGCCAGCAGCCGAAAGAGGCCTACTCTAATGAACACTGAAGCTTTCTTT.

This clone was recorded only once. The gene calls are TRBV2 and TRBJ1-5, with D hard to call. CDR1 SNHLY and CDR2 FYNNEI come from the germline V gene. With 3 bases removed from V and 2 bases from J, the gap between germline ends came to 8 bases. CDR3 length: 14 amino acids. This CDR3 reads CASSDFQGNQPQHF. For the CDR3, the DNA is TGTGCCAGCAGTGATTTCCAGGGCAATCAGCCCCAGCATTTT.

The chain uses TRBV7-6 and TRBJ1-2, with D perhaps TRBD1 (6 bases). The CDR3 is 17 residues long. CDR1 and CDR2 from the germline V gene are SGHVS and FNYEAQ. With 5 bases removed from V and 3 bases from J, the gap between germline ends came to 22 bases. CDR3: CASSPRPPTGADYGYTF. The CDR3 coding sequence is TGTGCCAGCAGCCCCCGACCCCCGACAGGAGCTGACTATGGCTACACCTTC.

This clone turned up a few times. The chain combines TRBV5-6 with TRBJ1-4, with a tentative D call TRBD1 (5 bases). The germline V gene has CDR1 SGHDT and CDR2 YYEEEE. Trimming removed 1 base from V and 8 bases from J, with 18 bases in between. This CDR3 region has 16 residues. The CDR3 here is CASSLSLQGVEEKLFF. In nucleotides, the CDR3 is TGTGCCAGCAGCTTGTCCCTACAAGGGGTTGAAGAAAAACTGTTTTTT.

The chain carries TRBV20-1 and TRBJ1-1; D not resolved. The CDR3 consists of 10 residues. CDR1 is DFQATT and CDR2 is SNEGSKA in the germline V gene (reference sequence). Between the trimmed V and J ends, which lost 8 bases and 4 bases, there was a span of 8 bases. The CDR3 reads CSQHSTEAFF. Written as DNA, the CDR3 is TGCAGTCAACACAGCACTGAAGCTTTCTTT.

This clone was seen just once. The chain is built from TRBV6-5 and TRBJ1-6; unclear D gene. This CDR3 is built from 13 residues. With 7 bases removed from V and 10 bases from J, the gap between germline ends came to 14 bases. CDR1 MNHEY and CDR2 SVGAGI come from the germline V gene. The DNA of the CDR3 is TGTGCCAGCATGGAGGGTAGAGGCTCACCCCTCCACTTT. Encoded protein: CASMEGRGSPLHF.

This clone was observed once. The gene calls are TRBV2 and TRBJ2-1; D is perhaps TRBD2 (6 bases). The CDR3 runs to 14 residues. The V end lost 8 bases, the J end lost 2 bases, and 13 bases lay between the germline ends. CDR1 is SNHLY, CDR2 FYNNEI, per germline. The CDR3 loop reads CASCPRGPYNEQFF. The DNA for the CDR3 is TGTGCCAGCTGTCCGCGGGGACCCTACAATGAGCAGTTCTTC. The entire variable domain, with the rest obtained from reference TRBV2 and TRBJ2-1, is as follows: EPEVTQTPSHQVTQMGQEVILRCVPISNHLYFYWYRQILGQKVEFLVSFYNNEISEKSEIFDDQFSVERPDGSNFTLKIRSTKLEDSAMYFCASCPRGPYNEQFFGPGTRLTVL.

V and J are TRBV7-3 and TRBJ2-3, with 9 bases aligning to TRBD2. This CDR3 has 14 residues. J was trimmed by 6 bases and V by 6 bases; bases with no gene match: 7. Germline loops: CDR1 SGHTA, CDR2 FQGTGA. CDR3 bases: TGTGCCAGCAGTCGAGCGGGGGGCTGGGATACGCAGTATTTT. Translation gives CASSRAGGWDTQYF.